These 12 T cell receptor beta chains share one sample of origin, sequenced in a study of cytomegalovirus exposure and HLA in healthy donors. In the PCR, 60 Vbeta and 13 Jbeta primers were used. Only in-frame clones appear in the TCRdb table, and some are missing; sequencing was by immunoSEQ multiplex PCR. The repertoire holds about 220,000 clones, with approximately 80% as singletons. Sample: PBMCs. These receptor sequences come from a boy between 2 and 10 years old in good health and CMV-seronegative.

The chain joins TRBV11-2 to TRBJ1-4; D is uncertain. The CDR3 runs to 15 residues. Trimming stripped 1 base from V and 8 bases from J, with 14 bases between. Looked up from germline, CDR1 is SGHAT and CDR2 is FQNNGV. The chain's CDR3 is CASSLGAAQEEKLFF. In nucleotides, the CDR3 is TGTGCCAGCAGCTTAGGTGCTGCCCAAGAGGAAAAACTGTTTTTT.

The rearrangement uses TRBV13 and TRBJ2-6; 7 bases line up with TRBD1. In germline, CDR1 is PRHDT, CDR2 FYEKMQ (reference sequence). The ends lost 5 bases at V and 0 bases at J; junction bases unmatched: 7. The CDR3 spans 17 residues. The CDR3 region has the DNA TGTGCCAGCAGCCTTGGGGACAGCTACTCTGGGGCCAACGTCCTGACTTTC. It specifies CASSLGDSYSGANVLTF.

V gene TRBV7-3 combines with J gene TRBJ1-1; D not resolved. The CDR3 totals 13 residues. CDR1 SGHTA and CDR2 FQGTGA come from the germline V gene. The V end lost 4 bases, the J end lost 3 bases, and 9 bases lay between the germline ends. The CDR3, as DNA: TGTGCCAGCAGCTCCGATCGGGACACTGAAGCTTTCTTT. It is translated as CASSSDRDTEAFF. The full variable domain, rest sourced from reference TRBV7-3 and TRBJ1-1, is GAGVSQTPSNKVTEKGKYVELRCDPISGHTALYWYRQSLGQGPEFLIYFQGTGAADDSGLPNDRFFAVRPEGSVSTLKIQRTERGDSAVYLCASSSDRDTEAFFGQGTRLTVV.

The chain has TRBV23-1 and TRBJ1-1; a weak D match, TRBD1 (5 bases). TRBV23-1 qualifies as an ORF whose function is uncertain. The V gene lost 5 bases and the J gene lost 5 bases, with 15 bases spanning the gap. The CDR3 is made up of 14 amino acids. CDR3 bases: TGCGCCAGCAGTAAACGCAGGGCCGAAACTGAAGCTTTCTTT. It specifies CASSKRRAETEAFF.

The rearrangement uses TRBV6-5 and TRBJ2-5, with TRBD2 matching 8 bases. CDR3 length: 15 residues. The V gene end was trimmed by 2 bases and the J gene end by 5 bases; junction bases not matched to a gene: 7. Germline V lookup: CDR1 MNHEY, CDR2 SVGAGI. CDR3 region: CASSYDGLAVETQYF. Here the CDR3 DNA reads TGTGCCAGCAGTTACGATGGACTAGCAGTGGAGACCCAGTACTTC.

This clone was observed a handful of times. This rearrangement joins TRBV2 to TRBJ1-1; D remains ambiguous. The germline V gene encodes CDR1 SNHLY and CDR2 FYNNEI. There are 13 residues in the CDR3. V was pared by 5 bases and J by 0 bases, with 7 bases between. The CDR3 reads CASSFGLNTEAFF. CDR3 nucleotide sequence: TGTGCCAGCAGTTTCGGTCTGAACACTGAAGCTTTCTTT.

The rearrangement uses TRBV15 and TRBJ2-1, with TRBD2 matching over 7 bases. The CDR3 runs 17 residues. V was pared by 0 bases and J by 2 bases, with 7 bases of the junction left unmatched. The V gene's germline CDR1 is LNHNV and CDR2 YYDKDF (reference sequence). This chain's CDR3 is CATSRDLTGGPYNEQFF. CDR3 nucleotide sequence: TGTGCCACCAGCAGAGATTTAACGGGGGGACCCTACAATGAGCAGTTCTTC.

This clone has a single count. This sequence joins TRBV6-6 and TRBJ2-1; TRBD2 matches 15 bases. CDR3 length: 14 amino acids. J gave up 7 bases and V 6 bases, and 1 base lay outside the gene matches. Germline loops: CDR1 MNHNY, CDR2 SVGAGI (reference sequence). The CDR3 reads CASRGTSGRNEQFF. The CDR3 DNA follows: TGTGCCAGCAGGGGGACTAGCGGGAGGAATGAGCAGTTCTTC.

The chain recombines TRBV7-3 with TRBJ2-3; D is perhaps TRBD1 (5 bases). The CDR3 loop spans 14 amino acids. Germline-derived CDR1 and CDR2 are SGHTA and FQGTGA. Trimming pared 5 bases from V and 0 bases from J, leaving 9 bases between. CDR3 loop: CASSHQGSTDTQYF. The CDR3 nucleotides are TGTGCCAGCAGCCATCAGGGAAGCACAGATACGCAGTATTTT.

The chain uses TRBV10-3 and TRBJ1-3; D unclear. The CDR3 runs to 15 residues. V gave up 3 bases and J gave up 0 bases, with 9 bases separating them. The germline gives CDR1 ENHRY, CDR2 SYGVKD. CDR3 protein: CAISDGASSGNTIYF. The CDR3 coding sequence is TGTGCCATCAGTGACGGAGCGAGCTCTGGAAACACCATATATTTT.

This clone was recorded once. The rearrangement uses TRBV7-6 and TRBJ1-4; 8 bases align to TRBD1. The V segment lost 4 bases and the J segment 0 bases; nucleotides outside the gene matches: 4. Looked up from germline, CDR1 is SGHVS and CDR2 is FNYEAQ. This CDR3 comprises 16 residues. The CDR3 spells CASSSRQGTTNEKLFF. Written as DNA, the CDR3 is TGTGCCAGCAGCTCCCGACAGGGGACAACTAATGAAAAACTGTTTTTT.

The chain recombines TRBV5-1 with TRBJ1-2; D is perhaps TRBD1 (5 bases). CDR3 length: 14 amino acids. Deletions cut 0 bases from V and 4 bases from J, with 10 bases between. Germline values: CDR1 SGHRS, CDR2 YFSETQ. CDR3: CASSLGQGPYGYTF. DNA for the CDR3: TGCGCCAGCAGCTTGGGGCAGGGTCCCTATGGCTACACCTTC. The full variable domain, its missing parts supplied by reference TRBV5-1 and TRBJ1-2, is KAGVTQTPRYLIKTRGQQVTLSCSPISGHRSVSWYQQTPGQGLQFLFEYFSETQRNKGNFPGRFSGRQFSNSRSEMNVSTLELGDSALYLCASSLGQGPYGYTFGSGTRLTVV.